The rows below give T cell receptor beta chains drawn from one sample of a study of T-cell reconstitution after alpha-beta-depleted transplantation in children. TCRdb redid the calling of the PCR reads with MiXCR, one entry per CDR3 protein. The table has approximately 220,000 distinct CDR3 sequences, approximately 17% seen once. The sample here was PBMCs, mostly from graft donor cells, taken 360 days after TCRalphabeta/CD19-depleted stem cell transplant. The receptors were sampled from a male patient between 2 and 10 years old who had a stem cell transplant for acute lymphoblastic leukemia, so the T cells may come from the graft donor. Both conserved end residues are part of each CDR3. The D gene is left open where the match is weak. Expanded clones get a size class; other rows say once, few or many, or leave the size out.

TRBV27	few	TRBD1	TRBJ1-2	TGTGCCAGCAGTTTAACAGGGGGCCCAACCTATGGCTACACCTTC	CASSLTGGPTYGYTF
TRBV20-1	few	NA	TRBJ2-1	TGCAGTGCTAGGTACCCTGAGGGCAGTTCCTACAATGAGCAGTTCTTC	CSARYPEGSSYNEQFF
TRBV20-1	few	TRBD1	TRBJ2-5	TGCAGTGCTAGTAAGGGGGCTGGCCAAGAGACCCAGTACTTC	CSASKGAGQETQYF
TRBV29-1	NA	NA	TRBJ2-3	TGCAGCGTAGAAGATACAGTCGCCGATACGCAGTATTTT	CSVEDTVADTQYF
TRBV6-5	many	NA	TRBJ2-3	TGTGCCAGCAGTTACCTACAGGCTACAGATACGCAGTATTTT	CASSYLQATDTQYF
TRBV5-1	few	NA	TRBJ2-7	TGCGCCAGCAGCTTGGTGGGGCTCGTCTACGAGCAGTACTTC	CASSLVGLVYEQYF
TRBV9	NA	TRBD1	TRBJ1-1	TGTGCCAGCAGCAGAGGGGGCATTATGAACACTGAAGCTTTCTTT	CASSRGGIMNTEAFF
TRBV7-8	few	NA	TRBJ2-7	TGTGCCAGCAGTTTGAACAGGGTGTCGTCCTACGAGCAGTACTTC	CASSLNRVSSYEQYF
TRBV12-3/TRBV12-4	few	TRBD2	TRBJ2-2	TGTGCCAGCAGCTCAACTAGCGGGGAAAACACCGGGGAGCTGTTTTTT	CASSSTSGENTGELFF
TRBV4-2	few	TRBD2	TRBJ2-2	TGTGCCAGCAGCCGGAATAATATTGGCGGGGGATTGAACACCGGGGAGCTGTTTTTT	CASSRNNIGGGLNTGELFF
TRBV11-2	NA	TRBD2	TRBJ2-7	TGTGCCAGCAGCTTAGTGGTGGGGCTAGCGGGGGTCCGCGAGCAGTACTTC	CASSLVVGLAGVREQYF
TRBV5-1	few	TRBD1	TRBJ1-1	TGCGCCAGCAGCTCCACTGGACAGGGCACTGAAGCTTTCTTT	CASSSTGQGTEAFF
TRBV27	few	NA	TRBJ2-7	TGTGCCAGCAGTGCGGACGTGACCTACGAGCAGTACTTC	CASSADVTYEQYF
TRBV4-1	NA	TRBD2	TRBJ2-1	TGCGCCAGCAGCCACCACGACGGGCGGGGGTCCTACAATGAGCAGTTCTTC	CASSHHDGRGSYNEQFF
TRBV5-5	many	NA	TRBJ2-2	TGTGCCAGCAGCTTGGCCGCGGGGCCCGGGGAGCTGTTTTTT	CASSLAAGPGELFF
TRBV7-3	NA	NA	TRBJ2-1	TGTGCCAGCAGCCCCTTAGCCCCGAGGAGGAGCTCCTACAATGAGCAGTTCTTC	CASSPLAPRRSSYNEQFF
TRBV5-1	NA	NA	TRBJ2-1	TGCGCCAGCAGCCTTACTACTAGTTACAATGAGCAGTTCTTC	CASSLTTSYNEQFF
TRBV5-1	NA	NA	TRBJ1-1	TGCGCCAGCAGCCTAAAGCGGGGATCCACCACTGAAGCTTTCTTT	CASSLKRGSTTEAFF
TRBV12-3/TRBV12-4	many	NA	TRBJ2-7	TGTGCCAGCAGTTTGGGACGTTACTACGAGCAGTACTTC	CASSLGRYYEQYF
TRBV28	few	TRBD1	TRBJ2-7	TGTGCCAGCAATCTGGTGGGAGACAGGGATTCTAACGAGCAGTACTTC	CASNLVGDRDSNEQYF
TRBV21-1	many	NA	TRBJ2-4	TGTGCCAGCTATGGGACAGGGGGAAAAAACATTCAGTACTTC	CASYGTGGKNIQYF
TRBV28	NA	TRBD2	TRBJ2-5	TGTGCCAGCATACCCTTCTGGCGACGGGGGGGACCCACCCAAGAGACCCAGTACTTC	CASIPFWRRGGPTQETQYF
TRBV19	few	NA	TRBJ2-3	TGTGCCAGTAGGATTGGGAGCACGACTAGCACAGATACGCAGTATTTT	CASRIGSTTSTDTQYF
TRBV15	NA	NA	TRBJ2-5	TGTGCCACCAGCAGAGGACGGGCAGACCAAGAGACCCAGTACTTC	CATSRGRADQETQYF
TRBV12-3/TRBV12-4	few	NA	TRBJ2-7	TGTGCCAGCGCGGGGGCGAGCGGGACATATTTCTACGAGCAGTACTTC	CASAGASGTYFYEQYF
TRBV11-3	NA	NA	TRBJ2-7	TGTGCCAGCAGCGACGACAGGGATCGGGGGACCTACGAGCAGTACTTC	CASSDDRDRGTYEQYF
TRBV5-1	few	NA	TRBJ2-2	TGCGCCAGCAGCCCGACTTCCCACACCGGGGAGCTGTTTTTT	CASSPTSHTGELFF
TRBV6-1	few	NA	TRBJ2-2	TGTGCCAGCAGCCTGACAGGATTGACCGGGGAGCTGTTTTTT	CASSLTGLTGELFF
TRBV7-2	many	NA	TRBJ2-7	TGTGCCAGCAGCCCTAAGGTGCAGATAGGGTACGAGCAGTACTTC	CASSPKVQIGYEQYF
TRBV19	NA	TRBD1	TRBJ2-5	TGTGCCAGTACTCCGACAGGGTACCAAGAGACCCAGTACTTC	CASTPTGYQETQYF
TRBV11-2	few	NA	TRBJ2-7	TGTGCCAGCAGCCCCTTGGGCAGGAGACCCTACGAGCAGTACTTC	CASSPLGRRPYEQYF
TRBV6-1	NA	NA	TRBJ2-5	TGTGCCAGCAAAGGTTGGTCGTCGAGGGAGACCCAGTATTTC	CASKGWSSRETQYF
TRBV20-1	NA	TRBD1	TRBJ2-5	TGCAGTGCTAGAGAGGGACAGTTTCAAGAGACCCAGTACTTC	CSAREGQFQETQYF
TRBV15	few	NA	TRBJ1-1	TGTGCCACCAGCCTCCGGGATTTGAACACTGAAGCTTTCTTT	CATSLRDLNTEAFF
TRBV24-1	few	NA	TRBJ2-5	TGTGCCACCAGTGTGGGGGAGACCCAGTACTTC	CATSVGETQYF
TRBV7-2	NA	NA	TRBJ1-1	TGTGCCAGCAGCCCGAGGCTGGGAGGTAGAACTGAAGCTTTCTTT	CASSPRLGGRTEAFF
TRBV4-2	NA	TRBD2	TRBJ2-7	TGTGCCAGCAGCCAGGGCGCAACTAGCGGCTCCTACGAGCAGTACTTC	CASSQGATSGSYEQYF
TRBV5-1	many	TRBD1	TRBJ1-2	TGCGCCAGCAGCTTGCTTACTAGGACAGGGGTAAATGGCTACACCTTC	CASSLLTRTGVNGYTF
TRBV30	few	NA	TRBJ1-4	TGTGCCTGGAGTGACAGAAAGATGGGGAAACTGTTTTTT	CAWSDRKMGKLFF
TRBV7-9	NA	NA	TRBJ2-7	TGTGCCAGCAGCTTAGGGGCGAGTCTAACCTACGAGCAGTACTTC	CASSLGASLTYEQYF
TRBV28	few	TRBD1	TRBJ2-5	TGTGCCAGCAATCCTTGGACAGGGGAAGAGACCCAGTACTTC	CASNPWTGEETQYF
TRBV20-1	many	NA	TRBJ2-1	TGCAGTGCTAGGAGGGATTTTCTTGGGCGGTACAATGAGCAGTTCTTC	CSARRDFLGRYNEQFF
TRBV7-2	NA	NA	TRBJ2-5	TGTGCCAGCAGCTTCGATGTCGTTCAAGAGACCCAGTACTTC	CASSFDVVQETQYF
TRBV7-9	few	TRBD1	TRBJ2-7	TGTGCCAGCAGCCAGACAGGGATGGAGCAGTACTTC	CASSQTGMEQYF
TRBV29-1	few	NA	TRBJ2-7	TGCAGCGCAGTTGGAGGTTCCTACGAGCAGTACTTC	CSAVGGSYEQYF
TRBV12-3/TRBV12-4	few	NA	TRBJ2-1	TGTGCCAGCAGTTTTTCACTCAGGGGCTACTCCTACAATGAGCAGTTCTTC	CASSFSLRGYSYNEQFF
TRBV15	few	NA	TRBJ2-3	TGTGCCACCAGCTGGAGTGGGGGACTCCATACGCAGTATTTT	CATSWSGGLHTQYF
TRBV7-9	NA	NA	TRBJ1-1	TGTGCCAGCAAATCCGGCGACCTGAGGGAAACTGAAGCTTTCTTT	CASKSGDLRETEAFF